This TCR beta chain comes out of a study of blood T cells in healthy people across ages. Study outcomes and limitations: It was held that the diversity estimates obtained from one million T cells were underestimates.

Looked up from germline, CDR1 is SGHRS and CDR2 is YFSETQ. The junction had 6 bases not matched to a gene; V was cut back by 0 bases and J by 11 bases. This CDR3 contains 13 residues. This clonotype came up a few times. Its matching antigen is unknown. A J-beta primer mix and a sample-barcoded 5' primer were used in a second PCR of roughly 7 to 12 cycles. Via MiXCR, TCRdb re-called the 5' RACE reads, giving one row per CDR3 protein. Found here are approximately 800,000 distinct CDR3 sequences, 35% to 40% of them singletons; the top ten hold 10% to 15%. The sample was blood. The chain joins TRBV5-1 to TRBJ1-1; TRBD1 matches at 8 bases. The source of this sequence is a man between 18 and 35 years old in good health. The CDR3 is CASSLERDRNAFF. The CDR3, as DNA: TGCGCCAGCAGCTTGGAACGGGACAGGAATGCTTTCTTT.